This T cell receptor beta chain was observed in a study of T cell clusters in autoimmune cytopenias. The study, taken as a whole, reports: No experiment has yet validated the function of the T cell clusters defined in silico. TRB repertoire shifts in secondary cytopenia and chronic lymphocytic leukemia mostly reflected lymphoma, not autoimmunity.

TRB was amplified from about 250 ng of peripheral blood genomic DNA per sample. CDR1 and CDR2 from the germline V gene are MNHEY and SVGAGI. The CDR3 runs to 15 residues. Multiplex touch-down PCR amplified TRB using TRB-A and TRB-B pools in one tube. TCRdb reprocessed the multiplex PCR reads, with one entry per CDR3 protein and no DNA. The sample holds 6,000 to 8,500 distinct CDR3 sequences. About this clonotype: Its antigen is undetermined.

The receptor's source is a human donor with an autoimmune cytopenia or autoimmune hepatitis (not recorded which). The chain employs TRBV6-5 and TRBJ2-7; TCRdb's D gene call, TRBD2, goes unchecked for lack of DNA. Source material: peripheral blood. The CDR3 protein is CASSLADGRLNEQYF.